This passage covers 32 T cell receptor beta chains from one sample sequenced in a study of shared clonotypes between healthy human individuals. TCRdb's table, derived via immunoSEQ multiplex PCR, lists solely in-frame clones and lacks some. This table has approximately 640,000 clones, 55% to 75% appearing once. Material: memory CD4+ T cells sorted from blood. Specified subset: CD45RA-negative fraction. All receptors derive from a woman aged 25 to 39 in good health.

V is TRBV12-2 and J is TRBJ1-4. TRBV12-2 is a pseudogene segment. The CDR3 has 20 amino acids. This CDR3 is CASRSVHLSRTVATNEKLFF. The CDR3 bases are TGTGCAAGTCGCTCAGTTCATCTATCCCGGACCGTTGCAACTAATGAAAAACTGTTTTTT.

This rearrangement joins TRBV4-2 to TRBJ2-1; D is unresolved. The CDR3 sequence is 14 residues long. V shed 4 bases and J shed 6 bases, with 13 bases lying between them. Germline CDR1 reads LGHNA; CDR2 reads YNFKEQ. CDR3 amino acids: CASSPLRSTNEQFF. The CDR3 nucleotides are TGTGCCAGCAGCCCCCTCCGGAGTACCAATGAGCAGTTCTTC.

Points on this clone: In the same sample, other DNA sequences code for this CDR3. V usage is TRBV27 and J usage is TRBJ1-5; no firm D call. Germline CDR1 is MNHEY and CDR2 is SMNVEV (reference sequence). Deletions cut 2 bases from V and 2 bases from J, with 7 bases between. The CDR3 is made up of 14 amino acids. The CDR3 region has the DNA TGTGCCAGCAGTTTAAGATCCGGCAATCAGCCCCAGCATTTT. Amino acid sequence: CASSLRSGNQPQHF.

This sequence joins TRBV5-1 and TRBJ1-1; D is unclear. The germline CDR1 and CDR2 sequences are SGHRS and YFSETQ. The CDR3 consists of 13 residues. V was shortened by 3 bases and J by 3 bases, with 9 bases between the two germline ends. The CDR3 here is CASSSTVDTEAFF. The CDR3 DNA follows: TGCGCCAGCAGCTCCACCGTGGACACTGAAGCTTTCTTT.

The chain links TRBV18 to TRBJ2-5; D is perhaps TRBD1 (5 bases). With 6 bases removed from V and 2 bases from J, the gap between germline ends came to 10 bases. There are 13 residues in the CDR3. CDR1 is KGHSH, CDR2 LQKENI, per germline. The CDR3 coding sequence is TGTGCCAGCTCGCAGGGTTTTCAAGAGACCCAGTACTTC. This translates into CASSQGFQETQYF.

The chain links TRBV6-5 to TRBJ2-1; the match to TRBD1 covers 8 bases. The CDR3 is made up of 15 amino acids. J gave up 2 bases and V 5 bases, and 5 bases lay outside the gene matches. In germline, CDR1 is MNHEY, CDR2 SVGAGI. The CDR3 spells CASSIDRGTYNEQFF. CDR3 bases: TGTGCCAGCAGTATCGACAGGGGTACCTACAATGAGCAGTTCTTC.

Many counts were recorded for this clone. This rearrangement joins TRBV27 to TRBJ2-3; 12 nucleotides line up with TRBD2. Losses at the gene ends were 6 bases for V and 3 bases for J; bases not matched to a gene: 13. There are 18 residues in the CDR3. Germline V gene data show CDR1 as MNHEY and CDR2 as SMNVEV (reference sequence). In DNA form, the CDR3 reads TGTGCCAGCAGACTACGACCAGGGACTAGCGGGCGAACAGATACGCAGTATTTT. Translating it yields CASRLRPGTSGRTDTQYF.

This chain connects TRBV5-1 to TRBJ2-7; 12 bases are a match to TRBD2. The germline gives CDR1 SGHRS, CDR2 YFSETQ. With 3 bases clipped from V and 4 bases from J, the junction kept 5 bases outside the gene matches. The CDR3 loop spans 15 amino acids. The CDR3 nucleotides read TGCGCCAGCAGCTCGACTAGCGGGAGCGGATACGAGCAGTACTTC. This gives the protein CASSSTSGSGYEQYF.

V gene TRBV7-3 combines with J gene TRBJ1-1; D is unclear. V was shortened by 4 bases and J by 0 bases, with 6 bases between the two germline ends. The germline V gene encodes CDR1 SGHTA and CDR2 FQGTGA. This CDR3 is 13 amino acids long. The CDR3 DNA follows: TGTGCCAGCAGCTACCATATGAACACTGAAGCTTTCTTT. Its translation: CASSYHMNTEAFF.

The genes are TRBV18 and TRBJ1-2, with D tentatively TRBD1 (6 bases). The CDR3 is 13 amino acids. V was clipped by 3 bases and J by 2 bases, with 7 bases between them. Per germline, CDR1 KGHSH and CDR2 LQKENI. The CDR3 sequence is CASSPGQNYGYTF. The CDR3 nucleotides read TGTGCCAGCTCACCTGGACAGAACTATGGCTACACCTTC.

In its sample, this clone was seen once. This sample includes further DNA sequences coding for the same CDR3. The rearrangement links TRBV6-6 to TRBJ2-7; D gene ambiguous. Looked up from germline, CDR1 is MNHNY and CDR2 is SVGAGI (reference sequence). Trimming removed 0 bases from V and 4 bases from J, with 7 bases in between. The length of the CDR3 is 13 residues. CDR3 sequence: CASSYSARYEQYF. The CDR3 DNA reads TGTGCCAGCAGTTACTCGGCTAGGTACGAGCAGTACTTC.

Points on this clone: Other DNA sequences from this sample encode an identical CDR3 as well. The genes are TRBV4-1 and TRBJ2-7, with unresolved D. Per germline, CDR1 MGHRA and CDR2 YSYEKL. V lost 3 bases and J lost 2, with 17 bases in between. The CDR3 length is 16 residues. The CDR3 sequence is CASSQALGFSAYEQYF. DNA of the CDR3: TGCGCCAGCAGCCAGGCCTTAGGGTTCTCAGCCTACGAGCAGTACTTC.

This chain connects TRBV14 to TRBJ2-7; 10 bases fit TRBD2. This CDR3 is built from 16 residues. J was trimmed by 2 bases and V by 1 base; bases with no gene match: 5. Germline values: CDR1 SGHDN, CDR2 FVKESK. The CDR3 reads CASSQVRTSGTYEQYF. DNA of the CDR3: TGTGCCAGCAGCCAAGTACGGACTAGCGGTACCTACGAGCAGTACTTC.

J is TRBJ2-7 and V is TRBV7-8; D may be TRBD2 (6 bases). Germline V lookup: CDR1 SGHVS, CDR2 FQNEAQ. Between the trimmed V and J ends, which lost 7 bases and 4 bases, there was a span of 17 bases. This CDR3 has 14 amino acids. CDR3 sequence (DNA): TGTGCCAGCACCCCGTGGGCGGGACCGTACGAGCAGTACTTC. Translated: CASTPWAGPYEQYF.

The chain combines TRBV28 with TRBJ2-2, with 12 bases fitting TRBD2. Germline-derived CDR1 and CDR2 are MDHEN and SYDVKM. Germline trimming cut 6 bases from V and 3 bases from J; bases unmatched to any gene: 11. CDR3 length: 18 amino acids. The CDR3 protein is CASRIRVTSGSYTGELFF. CDR3 sequence (DNA): TGTGCCAGCAGAATTAGGGTGACTAGCGGGAGTTACACCGGGGAGCTGTTTTTT.

The rearrangement joins TRBV18 to TRBJ2-1; TRBD1 matches at 8 bases. V shed 2 bases and J 5 bases; nucleotides not matched to a gene: 8. The germline V gene encodes CDR1 KGHSH and CDR2 LQKENI. CDR3 size: 16 residues. CDR3 DNA: TGTGCCAGCTCACCAAGGACAGGGAACATCCACAATGAGCAGTTCTTC. It codes for CASSPRTGNIHNEQFF. Supplemented by reference TRBV18 and TRBJ2-1, the full variable domain reads NAGVMQNPRHLVRRRGQEARLRCSPMKGHSHVYWYRQLPEEGLKFMVYLQKENIIDESGMPKERFSAEFPKEGPSILRIQQVVRGDSAAYFCASSPRTGNIHNEQFFGPGTRLTVL.

The rearrangement joins TRBV4-1 to TRBJ1-1; 8 bases agree with TRBD1. Germline assignment: CDR1 MGHRA and CDR2 YSYEKL. V was clipped by 0 bases and J by 6 bases; unmatched bases: 3. The CDR3 runs to 14 residues. CDR3 region: CASSQEAGGPEAFF. The CDR3 nucleotides read TGCGCCAGCAGCCAAGAAGCAGGGGGCCCTGAAGCTTTCTTT.

This chain links TRBV18 with TRBJ2-3; TRBD1 might be the D (6 bases). Germline V lookup: CDR1 KGHSH, CDR2 LQKENI. The CDR3 sequence is 15 residues long. V lost 1 base, J lost 2 bases, and 10 bases lay in between. CDR3 bases: TGTGCCAGCTCACCACAGGGGGTCAACACAGATACGCAGTATTTT. Translated, it gives CASSPQGVNTDTQYF. Together with reference TRBV18 and TRBJ2-3, the CDR3 gives the full variable domain: NAGVMQNPRHLVRRRGQEARLRCSPMKGHSHVYWYRQLPEEGLKFMVYLQKENIIDESGMPKERFSAEFPKEGPSILRIQQVVRGDSAAYFCASSPQGVNTDTQYFGPGTRLTVL.

The rearrangement links TRBV11-2 to TRBJ2-1, with 10 nucleotides matching TRBD1. Germline V gene sequence: CDR1 SGHAT, CDR2 FQNNGV. V trimming: 4 bases; J trimming: 8 bases; junction bases outside the gene matches: 8. This CDR3 has 15 amino acids. In nucleotides, the CDR3 is TGTGCCAGCAGCTCACGGGACAGGGGTATCCATGAGCAGTTCTTC. Translating it yields CASSSRDRGIHEQFF.

This chain connects TRBV6-5 to TRBJ1-1; the D gene is possibly TRBD1 (5 bases). CDR1 and CDR2 from the germline V gene are MNHEY and SVGAGI. CDR3 length: 14 amino acids. V lost 6 bases and J lost 0, with 11 bases in between. The CDR3 DNA sequence: TGTGCCAGCAGCCTAAACAGGTTGAACACTGAAGCTTTCTTT. Translated, it gives CASSLNRLNTEAFF.

The gene calls are TRBV28 and TRBJ2-7, with 9 positions matching TRBD1. Germline CDR1 reads MDHEN; CDR2 reads SYDVKM. Trimming removed 8 bases from V and 2 bases from J; junction bases left unmatched: 7. The CDR3 has 14 amino acids. CDR3 DNA sequence: TGTGCCAGCGAGACGGGGACAGGGCCCTACGAGCAGTACTTC. This gives the protein CASETGTGPYEQYF.

This clone occurred many times. This chain links TRBV5-1 with TRBJ2-3; 11 bases agree with TRBD2. CDR3 length: 15 residues. CDR1 is SGHRS and CDR2 is YFSETQ in the germline V gene. Trimming at V came to 4 bases and at J to 6 bases, leaving 7 bases not matched to a gene. The CDR3 sequence: CASSTGLAEGDTQYF. The CDR3 nucleotides read TGCGCCAGCAGCACGGGACTAGCGGAGGGGGATACGCAGTATTTT. The full variable domain, completed using reference TRBV5-1 and TRBJ2-3, is KAGVTQTPRYLIKTRGQQVTLSCSPISGHRSVSWYQQTPGQGLQFLFEYFSETQRNKGNFPGRFSGRQFSNSRSEMNVSTLELGDSALYLCASSTGLAEGDTQYFGPGTRLTVL.

This clone was seen only once. The CDR3: CASSGGDSYNEQFF. Written as DNA, the CDR3 is TGCGCCAGCAGCGGGGGGGACAGCTACAATGAGCAGTTCTTC. The rearrangement uses TRBV5-1 and TRBJ2-1; D may be TRBD1 or TRBD2 (7 bases each). Deletions cut 4 bases from V and 3 bases from J, with 11 bases between. Per the germline V gene, CDR1 is SGHRS and CDR2 is YFSETQ. This CDR3 has 14 residues.

This clone turned up a few times. This chain connects TRBV6-6 to TRBJ1-3, with D possibly TRBD1 on 5 matching bases. Germline lookup yields CDR1 MNHNY and CDR2 SVGAGI (reference sequence). This CDR3 comprises 16 residues. V was clipped by 2 bases and J by 0 bases, with 11 bases between them. The CDR3 DNA is TGTGCCAGCAGTTACGGGACTGCCGTCTCTGGAAACACCATATATTTT. Protein product: CASSYGTAVSGNTIYF.

The chain employs TRBV2 and TRBJ2-3, with TRBD2 matching 11 bases. CDR3 length: 15 residues. Germline lookup yields CDR1 SNHLY and CDR2 FYNNEI. The junction had 3 bases not matched to a gene; V was cut back by 5 bases and J by 2 bases. CDR3 loop: CASSPSGRNTDTQYF. Written as DNA, the CDR3 is TGTGCCAGCAGTCCTAGCGGGAGGAACACAGATACGCAGTATTTT.

This chain joins TRBV28 and TRBJ2-2; 14 bases align to TRBD2. This CDR3 spans 17 amino acids. J gave up 7 bases and V 5 bases, and 9 bases lay outside the gene matches. Per the germline V gene, CDR1 is MDHEN and CDR2 is SYDVKM. CDR3 residues: CASSIPGLAGVVGELFF. DNA for the CDR3: TGTGCCAGCAGTATACCGGGACTAGCGGGAGTGGTCGGGGAGCTGTTTTTT. Based on the CDR3 plus reference TRBV28 and TRBJ2-2, the full variable domain is DVKVTQSSRYLVKRTGEKVFLECVQDMDHENMFWYRQDPGLGLRLIYFSYDVKMKEKGDIPEGYSVSREKKERFSLILESASTNQTSMYLCASSIPGLAGVVGELFFGEGSRLTVL.

The rearrangement links TRBV28 to TRBJ2-7; 13 bases map to TRBD2. V was pared by 5 bases and J by 3 bases, with 7 bases of the junction left unmatched. The CDR3 loop spans 16 amino acids. CDR1 is MDHEN and CDR2 is SYDVKM in the germline V gene. CDR3 sequence reads: CASSSPGTSGIYEQYF. The CDR3 DNA reads TGTGCCAGCAGTAGTCCCGGGACTAGCGGGATCTACGAGCAGTACTTC.

V is TRBV6-6 and J is TRBJ1-1; 7 positions match TRBD1. Losses at the gene ends were 0 bases for V and 1 base for J; bases not matched to a gene: 2. Looked up from germline, CDR1 is MNHNY and CDR2 is SVGAGI (reference sequence). This CDR3 comprises 15 residues. CDR3 amino acids: CASSYSAGGNTEAFF. CDR3 bases: TGTGCCAGCAGTTACTCGGCAGGGGGGAACACTGAAGCTTTCTTT.

The gene calls are TRBV27 and TRBJ2-7; perhaps TRBD2 as D (5 bases). CDR1 is MNHEY, CDR2 SMNVEV, per germline (reference sequence). Trimming shortened V by 3 bases and J by 6 bases, and 15 bases separated the two germline ends. This CDR3 contains 14 residues. CDR3 amino acids: CASSLSGNGGEQYF. The DNA for the CDR3 is TGTGCCAGCAGTTTGTCCGGGAACGGTGGCGAGCAGTACTTC.

About this clone: At one of its ends the junction is not consistent with the germline gene, which may arise from a read error. The V and J genes are TRBV6-5 and TRBJ2-1; 11 bases agree with TRBD2. Germline V gene sequence: CDR1 MNHEY, CDR2 SVGAGI. The CDR3 covers 16 residues. CDR3 region: CASSSILPGLAEHKIF. As DNA, the CDR3 is TGTGCCAGCAGTTCCATCTTACCGGGACTAGCGGAGCACAAGATCTTC.

This clone was observed once. This chain uses TRBV7-9 with TRBJ2-3; D is ambiguous. The CDR3 covers 11 residues. The germline gives CDR1 SEHNR, CDR2 FQNEAQ (reference sequence). V was shortened by 8 bases and J by 3 bases, with 6 bases between the two germline ends. The DNA for the CDR3 is TGTGCCAGCGTCGTGACAGATACGCAGTATTTT. The encoded protein is CASVVTDTQYF. Looking up the rest from reference TRBV7-9 and TRBJ2-3 gives the full variable domain: DTGVSQNPRHKITKRGQNVTFRCDPISEHNRLYWYRQTLGQGPEFLTYFQNEAQLEKSRLLSDRFSAERPKGSFSTLEIQRTEQGDSAMYLCASVVTDTQYFGPGTRLTVL.

V gene TRBV6-1 combines with J gene TRBJ2-1; D is possibly TRBD2 (6 bases). CDR1 and CDR2 (germline): MNHNS, SASEGT. This CDR3 spans 15 amino acids. Trimming left V 1 base short and J 4 bases short, with 11 bases between. The CDR3 is CASSEGRRDYNEQFF. The CDR3, as DNA: TGTGCCAGCAGTGAAGGGAGGCGGGATTACAATGAGCAGTTCTTC.